One T cell receptor beta chain is described in this entry. The table came from immunoSEQ multiplex PCR; TCRdb's copy has only in-frame clones and leaves some out. The sample contains 130,000 to 150,000 clones, more than 80% of which appear only once. These data are taken from a study of blood T cell repertoires in COVID-19. Study overall: The cDNA or gDNA used as material had been derived from T cells, B-cell-depleted T cells, or PBMCs.

This CDR3 has 14 residues. Germline lookup yields CDR1 SGHNT and CDR2 YYREEE (reference sequence). V lost 3 bases and J lost 4; bases outside the gene matches: 5. Material for sequencing was peripheral blood. The origin of this receptor is a human donor in a cohort sampled during active COVID-19. V is TRBV5-4 and J is TRBJ2-3, with 7 bases matching TRBD2. The CDR3 DNA is TGTGCCAGCAGCTACCGGGGAGGGGCAGATACGCAGTATTTT. Its translation: CASSYRGGADTQYF.